Listed here is a single T cell receptor (beta chain). What it binds is not known. Data came from immunoSEQ multiplex PCR; TCRdb stores just in-frame clones and leaves some out. The sample holds 9,000 or so clones; around 90% are singletons and the top ten take about 7%. The CDR3 contains 17 residues. The V gene's germline CDR1 is LGHNA and CDR2 YNFKEQ. The V end lost 0 bases, the J end lost 1 base, and 15 bases lay between the germline ends. This record belongs to a study of T cells in localized non-small cell lung cancer. General study points: Because only a single region of the tumor was sequenced, heterogeneity remains possible. Within adjacent lung there appeared a median around 55 of the top 100 tumor clones. Uninvolved adjacent lung, not tumor, had the highest T cell clonality. Higher blood T cell density tracked longer overall survival.

The material was peripheral blood, obtained before any cancer treatment. The rearrangement joins TRBV4-2 to TRBJ1-1; D is unresolved. This sequence originates from a woman between 35 and 75 years old with stage I squamous cell lung carcinoma. CDR3: CASSQDANFAENTEAFF. The CDR3 DNA reads TGTGCCAGCAGCCAAGATGCGAACTTCGCAGAGAACACTGAAGCTTTCTTT.